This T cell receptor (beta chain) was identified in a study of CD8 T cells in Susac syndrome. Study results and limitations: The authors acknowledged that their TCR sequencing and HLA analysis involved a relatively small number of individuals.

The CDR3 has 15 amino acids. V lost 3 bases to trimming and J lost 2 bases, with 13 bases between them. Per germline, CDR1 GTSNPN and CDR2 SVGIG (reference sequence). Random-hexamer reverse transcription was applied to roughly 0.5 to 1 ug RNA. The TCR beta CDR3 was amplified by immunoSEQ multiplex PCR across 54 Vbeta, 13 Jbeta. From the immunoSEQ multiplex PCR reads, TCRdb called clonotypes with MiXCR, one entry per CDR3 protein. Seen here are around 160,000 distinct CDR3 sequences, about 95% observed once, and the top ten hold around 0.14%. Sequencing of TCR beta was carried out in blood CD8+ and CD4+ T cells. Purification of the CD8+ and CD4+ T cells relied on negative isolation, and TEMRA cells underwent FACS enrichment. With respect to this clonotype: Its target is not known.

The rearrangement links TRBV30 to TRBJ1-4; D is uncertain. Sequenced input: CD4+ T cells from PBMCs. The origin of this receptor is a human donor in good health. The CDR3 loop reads CAWRAGLVTNEKLFF. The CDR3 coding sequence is TGTGCCTGGAGAGCCGGGTTGGTCACTAATGAAAAACTGTTTTTT.